These T cell receptor beta chains were read from a single sample in a study of blood T cells in healthy people across ages. TCRdb redid the calling of the 5' RACE reads with MiXCR, one entry per CDR3 protein. The repertoire holds 1.5 million or so distinct CDR3 sequences, with 35% to 45% as singletons. Sequencing used blood. The receptors here all came from a young woman in good health. The CDR3 runs from the conserved cysteine through the conserved F or W. The D gene is left open where the match is weak. The size field is filled for only some rows; it gives once, few, many or a size class.

clone_size	j_call	v_call	d_call	cdr3_aa	cdr3_nt
few	TRBJ2-1	TRBV25-1	-	CASSELWNQGDEQFF	TGTGCCAGCAGTGAATTATGGAACCAAGGCGATGAGCAGTTCTTC
-	TRBJ2-3	TRBV4-1	-	CASSQGSNTDTQYF	TGCGCCAGCAGCCAAGGTTCAAACACAGATACGCAGTATTTT
few	TRBJ2-7	TRBV2	-	CASSSDVPEQYF	TGTGCCAGCAGTTCCGACGTACCCGAGCAGTACTTC
-	TRBJ2-7	TRBV20-1	TRBD2	CSAEAFGLAGVSGNEQYF	TGCAGTGCCGAAGCGTTTGGACTAGCGGGCGTTTCGGGCAATGAGCAGTACTTC
once	TRBJ2-3	TRBV7-3	-	CAGSIISTDTQYF	TGTGCCGGCAGCATTATTAGCACAGATACGCAGTATTTT
-	TRBJ2-7	TRBV20-1	-	CSAAPLTYEQYF	TGCAGTGCTGCCCCATTGACCTACGAGCAGTACTTC
-	TRBJ2-7	TRBV12-3/TRBV12-4	-	CASSWTLGAYEQYF	TGTGCCAGCAGTTGGACCCTTGGAGCATACGAGCAGTACTTC
-	TRBJ2-3	TRBV7-8	-	CASSLTSLYDTQYF	TGTGCCAGCAGCTTAACGAGCCTTTATGATACGCAGTATTTT
few	TRBJ2-3	TRBV7-2	TRBD2	CASSPPSGGASTDTQYF	TGTGCCAGCAGCCCTCCTAGCGGGGGGGCAAGCACAGATACGCAGTATTTT
once	TRBJ2-1	TRBV20-1	-	CSARVSGKKNEQFF	TGCAGTGCTAGAGTCAGCGGAAAGAAGAATGAGCAGTTCTTC
-	TRBJ2-1	TRBV7-2	-	CASSAALAGSYNEQFF	TGTGCCAGCAGCGCGGCACTAGCTGGCTCCTACAATGAGCAGTTCTTC
few	TRBJ1-5	TRBV10-3	-	CAISDRARNQPQHF	TGTGCCATCAGTGACAGGGCTCGCAATCAGCCCCAGCATTTT
few	TRBJ2-7	TRBV4-1	TRBD2	CASTLERGHDYEQYF	TGCGCCAGCACTCTCGAGCGGGGCCATGACTACGAGCAGTACTTC
-	TRBJ2-1	TRBV20-1	TRBD2	CSPTSGRARFEQFF	TGCAGTCCAACTAGCGGGAGGGCCAGGTTTGAGCAGTTCTTC
-	TRBJ2-3	TRBV4-2	TRBD2	CASNRGGQRETDTQYF	TGTGCCAGCAACCGCGGCGGTCAGCGGGAAACAGATACGCAGTATTTT
few	TRBJ2-1	TRBV20-1	-	CSASSGAPLNNEQFF	TGCAGTGCTAGTTCGGGGGCCCCTCTAAACAATGAGCAGTTCTTC
-	TRBJ1-1	TRBV10-3	TRBD1	CAIRPGQENTEAFF	TGTGCCATCAGACCGGGACAGGAGAACACTGAAGCTTTCTTT
-	TRBJ1-4	TRBV7-9	-	CASSPRKSTNEKLFF	TGTGCCAGCAGCCCCCGAAAGTCAACTAATGAAAAACTGTTTTTT
-	TRBJ1-1	TRBV7-9	-	CASSTVGHPNTEAFF	TGTGCCAGCAGCACAGTGGGACATCCGAACACTGAAGCTTTCTTT